This T cell receptor (beta chain) emerged from a study of blood T cell repertoires in COVID-19. Sequencing used immunoSEQ multiplex PCR; TCRdb keeps in-frame clones, though not all of them. The sample contains a few hundred thousand clones, about 87% of which appear only once. Germline CDR1 is SEHNR and CDR2 is FQNEAQ (reference sequence). Trimming at V came to 6 bases and at J to 2 bases, leaving 12 bases not matched to a gene. This CDR3 is 16 amino acids long. Recovery among Cohort 3 donors was established by two negative PCRs, clearance, or symptom resolution. The rearrangement joins TRBV7-9 to TRBJ2-7; 8 bases agree with TRBD1. Sequenced: PBMCs or T cells enriched from blood (not recorded which). The sequence was obtained from a man aged 30-40 years who had recovered from COVID-19. The CDR3 protein is CASSPFWTGSAYEQYF. The CDR3 nucleotides are TGTGCCAGCAGTCCTTTCTGGACAGGGTCGGCCTACGAGCAGTACTTC.